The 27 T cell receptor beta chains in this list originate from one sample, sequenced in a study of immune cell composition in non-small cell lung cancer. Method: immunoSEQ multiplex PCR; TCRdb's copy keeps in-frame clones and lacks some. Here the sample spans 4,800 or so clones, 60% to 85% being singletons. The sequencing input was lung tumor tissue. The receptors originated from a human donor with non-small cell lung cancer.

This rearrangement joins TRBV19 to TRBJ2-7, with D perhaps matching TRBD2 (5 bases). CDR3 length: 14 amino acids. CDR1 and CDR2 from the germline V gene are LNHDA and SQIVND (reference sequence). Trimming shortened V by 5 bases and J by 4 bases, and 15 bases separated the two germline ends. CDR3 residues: CASSPGVADYEQYF. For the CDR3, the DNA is TGTGCCAGTAGTCCCGGGGTCGCGGATTACGAGCAGTACTTC.

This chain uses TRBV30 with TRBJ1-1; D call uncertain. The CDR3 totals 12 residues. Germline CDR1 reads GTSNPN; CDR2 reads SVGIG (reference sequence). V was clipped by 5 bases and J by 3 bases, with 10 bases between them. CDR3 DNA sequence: TGTGCCTGGGGGTCGGCGGACACTGAAGCTTTCTTT. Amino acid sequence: CAWGSADTEAFF.

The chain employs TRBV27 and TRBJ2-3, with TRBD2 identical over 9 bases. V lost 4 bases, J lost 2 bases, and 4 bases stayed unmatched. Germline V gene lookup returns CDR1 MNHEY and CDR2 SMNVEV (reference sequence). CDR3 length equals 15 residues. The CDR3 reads CASSYSGGITDTQYF. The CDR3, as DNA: TGTGCCAGCAGTTACAGCGGGGGGATCACAGATACGCAGTATTTT.

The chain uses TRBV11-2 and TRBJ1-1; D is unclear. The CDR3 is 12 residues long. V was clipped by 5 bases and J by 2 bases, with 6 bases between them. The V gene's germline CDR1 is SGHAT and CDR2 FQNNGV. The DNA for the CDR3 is TGTGCCAGCAGCGTTAGAAACACTGAAGCTTTCTTT. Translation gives CASSVRNTEAFF.

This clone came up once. The CDR3 region has the DNA TGTGCCAGCAGCCGTAGCGGGGGAGGCGGCACCGGGGAGCTGTTTTTT. This gives the protein CASSRSGGGGTGELFF. This chain joins TRBV7-2 and TRBJ2-2, with 9 bases aligning to TRBD2. Germline trimming cut 5 bases from V and 4 bases from J; bases unmatched to any gene: 8. The CDR3 contains 16 residues. The germline gives CDR1 SGHTA, CDR2 FQGNSA.

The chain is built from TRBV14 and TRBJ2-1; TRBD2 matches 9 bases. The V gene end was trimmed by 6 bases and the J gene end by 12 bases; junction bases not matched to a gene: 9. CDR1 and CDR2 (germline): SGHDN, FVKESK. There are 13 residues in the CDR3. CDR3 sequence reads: CASSSSGALRQFF. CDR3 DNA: TGTGCCAGCAGTTCTAGCGGGGCCCTAAGGCAGTTCTTC.

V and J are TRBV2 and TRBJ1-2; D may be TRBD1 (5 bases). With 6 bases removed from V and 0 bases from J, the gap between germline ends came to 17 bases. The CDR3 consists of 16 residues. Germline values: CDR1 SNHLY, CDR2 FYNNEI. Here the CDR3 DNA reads TGTGCCAGCAGCCCCGGGGGGACGGTGACTAACTATGGCTACACCTTC. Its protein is CASSPGGTVTNYGYTF.

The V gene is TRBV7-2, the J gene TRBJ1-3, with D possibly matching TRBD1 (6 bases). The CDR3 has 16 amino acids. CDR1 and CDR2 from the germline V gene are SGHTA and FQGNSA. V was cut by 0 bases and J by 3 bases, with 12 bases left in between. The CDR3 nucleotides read TGTGCCAGCAGCTTAGCGGCCAGGGGACGTGGAAACACCATATATTTT. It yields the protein CASSLAARGRGNTIYF.

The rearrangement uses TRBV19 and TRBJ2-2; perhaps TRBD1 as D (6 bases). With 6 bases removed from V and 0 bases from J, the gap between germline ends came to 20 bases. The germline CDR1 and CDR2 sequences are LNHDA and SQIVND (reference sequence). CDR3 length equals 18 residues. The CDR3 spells CASRPRQGLDPNTGELFF. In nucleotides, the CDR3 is TGTGCCAGTAGACCCCGGCAGGGGCTAGATCCGAACACCGGGGAGCTGTTTTTT.

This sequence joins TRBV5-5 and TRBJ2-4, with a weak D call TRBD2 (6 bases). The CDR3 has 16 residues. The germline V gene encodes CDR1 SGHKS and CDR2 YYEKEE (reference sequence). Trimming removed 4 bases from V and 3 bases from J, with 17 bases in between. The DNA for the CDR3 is TGTGCCAGCAGCGCCTTGGAGGGCTTTTTCAAAAACATTCAGTACTTC. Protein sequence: CASSALEGFFKNIQYF.

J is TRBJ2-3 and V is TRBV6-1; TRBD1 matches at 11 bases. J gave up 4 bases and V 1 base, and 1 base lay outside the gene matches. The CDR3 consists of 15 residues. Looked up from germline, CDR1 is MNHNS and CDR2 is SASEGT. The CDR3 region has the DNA TGTGCCAGCAGTGAAGGGACAGGGGGCGCAGATACGCAGTATTTT. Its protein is CASSEGTGGADTQYF.

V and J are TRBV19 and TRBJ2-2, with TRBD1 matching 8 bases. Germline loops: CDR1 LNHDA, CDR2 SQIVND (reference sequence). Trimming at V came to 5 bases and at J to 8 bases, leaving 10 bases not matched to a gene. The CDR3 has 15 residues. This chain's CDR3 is CASSHGQGVSGELFF. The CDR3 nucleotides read TGTGCCAGTAGTCACGGACAGGGAGTGTCAGGGGAGCTGTTTTTT.

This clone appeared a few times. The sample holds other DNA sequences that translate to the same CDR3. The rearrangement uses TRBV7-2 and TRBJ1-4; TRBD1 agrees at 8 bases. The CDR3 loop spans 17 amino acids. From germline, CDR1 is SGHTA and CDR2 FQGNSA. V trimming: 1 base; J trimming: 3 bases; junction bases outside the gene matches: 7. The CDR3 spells CASSLGAGGWSNEKLFF. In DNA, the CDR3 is TGTGCCAGCAGCTTAGGGGCAGGGGGCTGGTCTAATGAAAAACTGTTTTTT.

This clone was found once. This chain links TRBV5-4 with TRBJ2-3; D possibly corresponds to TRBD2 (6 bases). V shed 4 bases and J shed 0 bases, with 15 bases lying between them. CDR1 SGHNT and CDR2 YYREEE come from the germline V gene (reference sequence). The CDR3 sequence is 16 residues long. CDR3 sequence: CASSPLAQRSTDTQYF. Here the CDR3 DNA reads TGTGCCAGCAGCCCGCTAGCGCAGAGGAGCACAGATACGCAGTATTTT.

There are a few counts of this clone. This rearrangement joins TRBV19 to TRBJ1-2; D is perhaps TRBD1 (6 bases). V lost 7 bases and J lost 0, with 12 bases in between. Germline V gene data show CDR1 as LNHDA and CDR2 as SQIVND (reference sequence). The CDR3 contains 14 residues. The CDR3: CASKLTGPNYGYTF. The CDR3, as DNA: TGTGCCAGTAAGCTGACAGGACCTAACTATGGCTACACCTTC. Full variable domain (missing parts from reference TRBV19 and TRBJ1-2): DGGITQSPKYLFRKEGQNVTLSCEQNLNHDAMYWYRQDPGQGLRLIYYSQIVNDFQKGDIAEGYSVSREKKESFPLTVTSAQKNPTAFYLCASKLTGPNYGYTFGSGTRLTVV.

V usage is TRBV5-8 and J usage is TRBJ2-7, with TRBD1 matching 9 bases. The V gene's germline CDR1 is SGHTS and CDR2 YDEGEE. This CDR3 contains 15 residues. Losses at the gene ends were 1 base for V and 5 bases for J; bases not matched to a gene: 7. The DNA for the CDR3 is TGTGCCAGCAGCTTGAGGTCCACAGGGGGCAACGAGCAGTACTTC. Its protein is CASSLRSTGGNEQYF.

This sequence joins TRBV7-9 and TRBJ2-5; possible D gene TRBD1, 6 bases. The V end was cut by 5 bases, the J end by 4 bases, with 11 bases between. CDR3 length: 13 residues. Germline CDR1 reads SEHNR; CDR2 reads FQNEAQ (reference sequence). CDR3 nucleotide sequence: TGTGCCAGCAGCACTTCAGGGGTAGAGACCCAGTACTTC. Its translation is CASSTSGVETQYF.

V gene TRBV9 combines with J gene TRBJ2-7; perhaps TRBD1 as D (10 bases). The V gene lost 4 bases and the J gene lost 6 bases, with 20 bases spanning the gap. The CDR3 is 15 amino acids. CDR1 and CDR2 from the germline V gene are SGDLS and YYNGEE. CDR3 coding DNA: TGTGCCAGCAGCCTAGCGGGACAGGGGTTCCGCGAGCAGTACTTC. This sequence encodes CASSLAGQGFREQYF.

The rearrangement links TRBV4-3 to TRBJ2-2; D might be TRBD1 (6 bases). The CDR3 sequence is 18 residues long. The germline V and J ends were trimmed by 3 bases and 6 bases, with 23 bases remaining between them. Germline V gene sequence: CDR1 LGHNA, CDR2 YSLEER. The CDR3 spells CASSQTRGGQNSPGELFF. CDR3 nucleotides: TGCGCCAGCAGCCAGACACGGGGCGGACAGAATTCCCCCGGGGAGCTGTTTTTT.

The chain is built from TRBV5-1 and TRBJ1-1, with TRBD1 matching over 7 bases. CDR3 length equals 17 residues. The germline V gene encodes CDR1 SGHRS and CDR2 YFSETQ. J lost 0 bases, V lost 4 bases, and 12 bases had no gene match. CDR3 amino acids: CASSPTATGRMNTEAFF. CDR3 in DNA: TGCGCCAGCAGCCCGACTGCGACAGGGCGAATGAACACTGAAGCTTTCTTT.

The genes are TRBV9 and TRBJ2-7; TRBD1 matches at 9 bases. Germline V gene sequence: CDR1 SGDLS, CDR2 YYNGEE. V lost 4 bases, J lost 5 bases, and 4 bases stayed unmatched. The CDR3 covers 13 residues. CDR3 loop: CASSMGQGDEQYF. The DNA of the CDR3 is TGTGCCAGCAGCATGGGACAGGGCGACGAGCAGTACTTC.

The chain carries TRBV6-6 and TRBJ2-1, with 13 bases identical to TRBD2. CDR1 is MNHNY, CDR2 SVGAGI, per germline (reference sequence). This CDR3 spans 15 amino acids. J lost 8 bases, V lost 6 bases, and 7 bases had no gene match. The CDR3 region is CASRLGLAGVDEQFF. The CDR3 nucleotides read TGTGCCAGCAGACTAGGACTAGCGGGGGTGGATGAGCAGTTCTTC.

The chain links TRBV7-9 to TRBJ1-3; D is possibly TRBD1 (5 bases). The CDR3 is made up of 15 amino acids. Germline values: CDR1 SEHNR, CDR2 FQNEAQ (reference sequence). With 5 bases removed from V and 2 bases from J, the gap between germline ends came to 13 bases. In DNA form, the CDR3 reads TGTGCCAGCAGCGCCTTGGGGGGGGCTGGAAACACCATATATTTT. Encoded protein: CASSALGGAGNTIYF. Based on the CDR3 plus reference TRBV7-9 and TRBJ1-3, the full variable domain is DTGVSQNPRHKITKRGQNVTFRCDPISEHNRLYWYRQTLGQGPEFLTYFQNEAQLEKSRLLSDRFSAERPKGSFSTLEIQRTEQGDSAMYLCASSALGGAGNTIYFGEGSWLTVV.

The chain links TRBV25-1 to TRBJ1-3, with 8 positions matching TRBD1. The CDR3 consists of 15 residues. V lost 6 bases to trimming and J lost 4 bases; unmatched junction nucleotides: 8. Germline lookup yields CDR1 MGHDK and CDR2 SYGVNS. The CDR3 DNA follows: TGTGCCAGCAGCCGGAACGGACAGGGAGGAAACACCATATATTTT. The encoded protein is CASSRNGQGGNTIYF. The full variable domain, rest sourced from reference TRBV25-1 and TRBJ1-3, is EADIYQTPRYLVIGTGKKITLECSQTMGHDKMYWYQQDPGMELHLIHYSYGVNSTEKGDLSSESTVSRIRTEHFPLTLESARPSHTSQYLCASSRNGQGGNTIYFGEGSWLTVV.

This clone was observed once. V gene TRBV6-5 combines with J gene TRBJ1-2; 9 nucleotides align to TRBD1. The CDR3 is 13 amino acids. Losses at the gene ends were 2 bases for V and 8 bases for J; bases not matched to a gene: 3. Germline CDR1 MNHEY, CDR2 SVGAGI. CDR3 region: CASSYATGGGYTF. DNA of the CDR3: TGTGCCAGCAGTTACGCGACAGGGGGAGGCTACACCTTC.

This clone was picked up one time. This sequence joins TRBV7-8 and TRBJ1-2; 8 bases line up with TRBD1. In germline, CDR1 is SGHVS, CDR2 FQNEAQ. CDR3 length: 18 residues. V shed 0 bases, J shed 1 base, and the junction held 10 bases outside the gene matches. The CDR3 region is CASSLAGGTGGRNYGYTF. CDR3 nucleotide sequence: TGTGCCAGCAGCTTAGCGGGCGGGACAGGAGGGCGTAACTATGGCTACACCTTC.

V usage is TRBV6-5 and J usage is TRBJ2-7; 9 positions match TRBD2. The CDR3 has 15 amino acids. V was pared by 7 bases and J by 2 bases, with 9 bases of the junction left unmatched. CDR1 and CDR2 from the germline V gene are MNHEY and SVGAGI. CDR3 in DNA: TGTGCCAGCACCGGCGGGGGGGCCTACGCCTACGAGCAGTACTTC. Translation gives CASTGGGAYAYEQYF.